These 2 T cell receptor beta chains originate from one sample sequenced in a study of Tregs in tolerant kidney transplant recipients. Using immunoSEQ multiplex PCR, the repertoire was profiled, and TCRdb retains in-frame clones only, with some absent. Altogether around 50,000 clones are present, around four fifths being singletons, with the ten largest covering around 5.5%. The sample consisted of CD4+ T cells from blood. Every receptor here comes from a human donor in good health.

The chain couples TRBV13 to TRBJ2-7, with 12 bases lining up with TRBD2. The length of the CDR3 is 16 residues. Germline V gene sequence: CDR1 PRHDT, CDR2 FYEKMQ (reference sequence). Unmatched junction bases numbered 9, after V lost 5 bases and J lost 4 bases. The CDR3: CASSRGLAGIAYEQYF. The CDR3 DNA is TGTGCCAGCAGCCGCGGACTAGCGGGAATTGCATACGAGCAGTACTTC.

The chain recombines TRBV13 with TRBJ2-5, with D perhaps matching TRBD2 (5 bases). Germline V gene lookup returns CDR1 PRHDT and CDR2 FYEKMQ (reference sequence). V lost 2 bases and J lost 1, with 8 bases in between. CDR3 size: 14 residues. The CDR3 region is CASSLFGGQETQYF. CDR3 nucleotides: TGTGCCAGCAGCTTATTCGGAGGCCAAGAGACCCAGTACTTC.